This T cell receptor (beta chain) emerged from a study of blood T cell repertoires in COVID-19. Study-wide background: Spain, Italy and the United States supplied samples that represented acute and convalescent COVID-19. Sources were T cells, B-cell-depleted T cells, or PBMCs; the material itself was cDNA or gDNA.

This clone came up once. Source study methods: Reference gene primer amplification gave estimated nucleated cell counts. This table comes from immunoSEQ multiplex PCR, and its TCRdb copy is limited to in-frame clones, with some not included. D and trimming come from the DNA, and the V and J calls and clone size come from that table. The sample lists some 220,000 clones, 84% occurring once. Trimming removed 2 bases from V and 5 bases from J, with 9 bases in between. This CDR3 is 13 amino acids long. CDR1 MNHEY and CDR2 SVGAGI come from the germline V gene. The V gene is TRBV6-5, the J gene TRBJ2-5; no clear D gene. This sequence was found in a man aged 45-65 years with active or convalescent COVID-19. The sample taken for sequencing was peripheral blood. CDR3 loop: CASSYPGTETQYF. DNA for the CDR3: TGTGCCAGCAGTTACCCCGGTACGGAGACCCAGTACTTC.